The 21 T cell receptor beta chains below all came from one sample that was sequenced in a study of early T cells in non-severe SARS-CoV-2 infection. TCRdb reanalysed the 5' RACE reads using MiXCR and keeps one entry per CDR3 protein. The sample lists about 97,000 distinct CDR3 sequences; about 12% were seen once. Material: whole blood. The origin of the receptors is an adult who was a healthcare worker with PCR-confirmed SARS-CoV-2 infection or an uninfected control (not recorded which).

In its sample, this clonotype was seen many times. The chain recombines TRBV20-1 with TRBJ2-3, with 8 bases aligning to TRBD2. The germline V gene encodes CDR1 DFQATT and CDR2 SNEGSKA (reference sequence). Losses at the gene ends were 1 base for V and 5 bases for J; bases not matched to a gene: 8. The CDR3 extends over 15 amino acids. CDR3 bases: TGCAGTGCTAGAGGTAGCGCGGGAGGAGGAGATACGCAGTATTTT. It is translated as CSARGSAGGGDTQYF.

This clonotype was counted between two and nine times. The gene calls are TRBV4-3 and TRBJ1-4, with TRBD1 matching 9 bases. This CDR3 is 16 amino acids long. Germline CDR1 LGHNA, CDR2 YSLEER. V shed 1 base, J shed 8 bases, and the junction held 8 bases outside the gene matches. The CDR3 sequence: CASSQGTGTGNEKLFF. CDR3 coding DNA: TGCGCCAGCAGCCAAGGCACCGGGACAGGGAACGAAAAACTGTTTTTT.

The chain links TRBV20-1 to TRBJ2-3; 9 bases match TRBD1. Per the germline V gene, CDR1 is DFQATT and CDR2 is SNEGSKA (reference sequence). The trim removed 0 bases at V and 2 bases at J, leaving 6 bases unmatched. This CDR3 region has 16 residues. The chain's CDR3 is CSARDGTGPTTDTQYF. The CDR3 bases are TGCAGTGCTAGAGATGGGACAGGGCCTACCACAGATACGCAGTATTTT.

The rearrangement links TRBV6-2 or TRBV6-3 to TRBJ2-1; no clear D. Germline values: CDR1 MNHEY, CDR2 SVGEGT. The V end lost 7 bases, the J end lost 4 bases, and 11 bases lay between the germline ends. This CDR3 has 13 residues. CDR3 residues: CASNNLPYNEQFF. The DNA of the CDR3 is TGTGCCAGCAATAATCTACCTTACAATGAGCAGTTCTTC.

This clonotype was counted between two and nine times. The V call is TRBV4-3, the J call TRBJ2-7, with a possible D match to TRBD2 (6 bases). The CDR3 has 16 amino acids. CDR1 LGHNA and CDR2 YSLEER come from the germline V gene. V was clipped by 1 base and J by 3 bases, with 16 bases between them. As DNA, the CDR3 is TGCGCCAGCAGCCAAGGGGTTGGGACTGGAAACTACGAGCAGTACTTC. Translated: CASSQGVGTGNYEQYF.

The rearrangement uses TRBV7-9 and TRBJ2-4; D may be TRBD2 (6 bases). The ends were cut back, 0 bases at V and 3 bases at J, with 21 bases in the middle. Germline lookup yields CDR1 SEHNR and CDR2 FQNEAQ (reference sequence). This CDR3 has 19 residues. DNA for the CDR3: TGTGCCAGCAGCTTAGCGCTTAATACAGGAGGGCTAGTCAAAAACATTCAGTACTTC. This sequence encodes CASSLALNTGGLVKNIQYF.

The chain has TRBV20-1 and TRBJ2-6; D perhaps matches TRBD1 (5 bases). Per germline, CDR1 DFQATT and CDR2 SNEGSKA (reference sequence). V dropped 4 bases and J dropped 1 base, with 8 bases sitting between them. The length of the CDR3 is 14 residues. The CDR3 spells CSATDTSGANVLTF. The CDR3 region has the DNA TGCAGTGCTACGGACACATCTGGGGCCAACGTCCTGACTTTC.

This clonotype has a count of ten or more. This chain connects TRBV6-1 to TRBJ1-5; D is perhaps TRBD1 (5 bases). Germline CDR1 is MNHNS and CDR2 is SASEGT. Trimming removed 4 bases from V and 2 bases from J, with 9 bases in between. CDR3 length: 14 residues. The CDR3 nucleotides are TGTGCCAGCAGTGGGGGGAACCGCAATCAGCCCCAGCATTTT. It yields the protein CASSGGNRNQPQHF.

In this sample, this clonotype turned up many times. V gene TRBV20-1 combines with J gene TRBJ1-3; 7 bases agree with TRBD1. With V trimmed by 6 bases and J by 8 bases, 10 bases remained unmatched. The germline gives CDR1 DFQATT, CDR2 SNEGSKA (reference sequence). CDR3 size: 13 residues. CDR3 loop: CSATTGAVDTIYF. The CDR3 region has the DNA TGCAGTGCCACAACAGGGGCGGTAGACACCATATATTTT.

The chain is built from TRBV20-1 and TRBJ2-7, with 9 bases lining up with TRBD2. The germline CDR1 and CDR2 sequences are DFQATT and SNEGSKA (reference sequence). The CDR3 has 17 amino acids. Losses at the gene ends were 5 bases for V and 3 bases for J; bases not matched to a gene: 17. CDR3 in DNA: TGCAGTGCTGGCGATAGCGGGAGAAGAAAGGAGAGCTACGAGCAGTACTTC. This codes for CSAGDSGRRKESYEQYF.

This clonotype occurred a few times. The V gene is TRBV13, the J gene TRBJ2-7; D perhaps matches TRBD2 (6 bases). Germline-derived CDR1 and CDR2 are PRHDT and FYEKMQ (reference sequence). CDR3 length: 15 residues. The germline V and J ends were trimmed by 5 bases and 2 bases, with 16 bases remaining between them. The CDR3 sequence: CASSPIRSGPYEQYF. As DNA, the CDR3 is TGTGCCAGCAGCCCCATCCGTAGCGGACCCTACGAGCAGTACTTC. Full variable domain (outside the CDR3, taken from reference TRBV13 and TRBJ2-7): AAGVIQSPRHLIKEKRETATLKCYPIPRHDTVYWYQQGPGQDPQFLISFYEKMQSDKGSIPDRFSAQQFSDYHSELNMSSLELGDSALYFCASSPIRSGPYEQYFGPGTRLTVT.

This clonotype was detected a few times. The V gene is TRBV29-1, the J gene TRBJ2-7; D possibly corresponds to TRBD1 (6 bases). This CDR3 is 11 amino acids long. Germline assignment: CDR1 SQVTM and CDR2 ANQGSEA. Trimming stripped 4 bases from V and 11 bases from J, with 15 bases between. The CDR3 region is CSVVAGEWEYF. CDR3 DNA sequence: TGCAGCGTTGTTGCAGGGGAGTGGGAGTACTTC.

This clonotype was detected only a few times. The chain recombines TRBV6-1 with TRBJ2-3, with 8 bases that match TRBD2. The CDR3 length is 12 residues. V was pared by 11 bases and J by 5 bases, with 6 bases of the junction left unmatched. Germline loops: CDR1 MNHNS, CDR2 SASEGT. CDR3 protein: CAGGLAGDTQYF. CDR3 bases: TGTGCCGGGGGGCTAGCGGGAGATACGCAGTATTTT.

The chain is built from TRBV10-3 and TRBJ2-7; 7 nucleotides line up with TRBD2. CDR3 size: 16 residues. The ends lost 5 bases at V and 4 bases at J; junction bases unmatched: 14. Looked up from germline, CDR1 is ENHRY and CDR2 is SYGVKD. The CDR3 region is CAISSLGGRELYEQYF. Here the CDR3 DNA reads TGTGCCATCAGTTCCCTCGGAGGGCGGGAGCTGTACGAGCAGTACTTC.

The chain has TRBV28 and TRBJ2-1; TRBD2 might be the D (5 bases). The CDR3 covers 13 residues. The germline V and J ends were trimmed by 4 bases and 4 bases, with 8 bases remaining between them. The germline V gene has CDR1 MDHEN and CDR2 SYDVKM. The CDR3 spells CASSSGLYNEQFF. CDR3 nucleotides: TGTGCCAGCAGTTCCGGACTTTACAATGAGCAGTTCTTC.

The chain is built from TRBV28 and TRBJ2-7, with 7 bases fitting TRBD1. This CDR3 is built from 12 residues. Germline lookup yields CDR1 MDHEN and CDR2 SYDVKM. The junction had 5 bases not matched to a gene; V was cut back by 6 bases and J by 6 bases. The CDR3 is CASRLDRSEQYF. The CDR3 DNA is TGTGCCAGCAGGTTGGACAGGAGCGAGCAGTACTTC. Complete variable domain (other parts from reference TRBV28 and TRBJ2-7): DVKVTQSSRYLVKRTGEKVFLECVQDMDHENMFWYRQDPGLGLRLIYFSYDVKMKEKGDIPEGYSVSREKKERFSLILESASTNQTSMYLCASRLDRSEQYFGPGTRLTVT.

V and J are TRBV5-1 and TRBJ2-1, with a tentative D call TRBD1 (6 bases). The CDR3 is 16 residues long. V was clipped by 0 bases and J by 10 bases, with 20 bases between them. CDR1 SGHRS and CDR2 YFSETQ come from the germline V gene. The CDR3 sequence is CASSLETSQGKNEQFF. The CDR3 bases are TGCGCCAGCAGCTTGGAAACTTCACAGGGAAAGAACGAGCAGTTCTTC. Looking up the rest from reference TRBV5-1 and TRBJ2-1 gives the full variable domain: KAGVTQTPRYLIKTRGQQVTLSCSPISGHRSVSWYQQTPGQGLQFLFEYFSETQRNKGNFPGRFSGRQFSNSRSEMNVSTLELGDSALYLCASSLETSQGKNEQFFGPGTRLTVL.

The chain carries TRBV4-1 and TRBJ2-7, with TRBD2 matching 9 bases. Per the germline V gene, CDR1 is MGHRA and CDR2 is YSYEKL. This CDR3 has 17 amino acids. Trimming at V came to 4 bases and at J to 4 bases, leaving 14 bases not matched to a gene. Here the CDR3 reads CASSRLLAGALAYEQYF. CDR3 coding DNA: TGCGCCAGCAGCCGCCTACTAGCGGGTGCTCTCGCGTACGAGCAGTACTTC.

The sample holds many counts of this clonotype. The rearrangement joins TRBV6-5 to TRBJ2-3; D is perhaps TRBD2 (5 bases). The CDR3 is 18 amino acids. Per the germline V gene, CDR1 is MNHEY and CDR2 is SVGAGI. V gave up 2 bases and J gave up 2 bases, with 20 bases separating them. CDR3 protein: CASSYKSPGTGDTDTQYF. Written as DNA, the CDR3 is TGTGCCAGCAGTTACAAGTCCCCGGGAACCGGAGACACAGATACGCAGTATTTT.

V gene TRBV11-2 combines with J gene TRBJ2-7, with D possibly matching TRBD1 (6 bases). The CDR3 is made up of 13 amino acids. Germline CDR1 and CDR2: SGHAT and FQNNGV. Trimming pared 2 bases from V and 7 bases from J, leaving 12 bases between. CDR3 protein: CASSLHTGKEQYF. CDR3 in DNA: TGTGCCAGCAGCTTACATACAGGGAAAGAGCAGTACTTC.

This clonotype was observed at least ten times. The V and J genes are TRBV5-1 and TRBJ2-2, with D tentatively TRBD2 (5 bases). The germline gives CDR1 SGHRS, CDR2 YFSETQ. V dropped 4 bases and J dropped 0 bases, with 13 bases sitting between them. The CDR3 runs 16 residues. The CDR3 nucleotides read TGCGCCAGCAGCCCGGAGGCGGGCCCGAACACCGGGGAGCTGTTTTTT. Residues: CASSPEAGPNTGELFF.